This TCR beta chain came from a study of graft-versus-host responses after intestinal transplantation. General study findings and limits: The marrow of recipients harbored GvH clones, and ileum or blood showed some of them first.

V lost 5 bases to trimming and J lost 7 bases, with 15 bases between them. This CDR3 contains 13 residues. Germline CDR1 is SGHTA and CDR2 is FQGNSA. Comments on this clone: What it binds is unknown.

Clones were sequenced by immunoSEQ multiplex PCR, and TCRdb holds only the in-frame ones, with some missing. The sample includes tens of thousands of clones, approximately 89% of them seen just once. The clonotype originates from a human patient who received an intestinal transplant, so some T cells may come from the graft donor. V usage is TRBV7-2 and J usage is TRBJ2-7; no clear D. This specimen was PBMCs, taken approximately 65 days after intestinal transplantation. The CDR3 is CASSRDMEKEQYF. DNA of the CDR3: TGTGCCAGCAGCCGTGACATGGAAAAGGAGCAGTACTTC. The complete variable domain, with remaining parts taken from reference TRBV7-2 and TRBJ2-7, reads GAGVSQSPSNKVTEKGKDVELRCDPISGHTALYWYRQSLGQGLEFLIYFQGNSAPDKSGLPSDRFSAERTGGSVSTLTIQRTQQEDSAVYLCASSRDMEKEQYFGPGTRLTVT.